This T cell receptor (beta chain) was recovered during a study of T cells after posttransplantation cyclophosphamide. Repertoires were generated with immunoSEQ multiplex PCR, while TCRdb's copy carries only in-frame clones and drops some. There are approximately 5,100 clones in the sample; around 66% occur only once, and 53% lies in the top ten. The CDR3 spans 13 residues. CDR1 and CDR2 (germline): LNHDA, SQIVND (reference sequence). With 5 bases clipped from V and 8 bases from J, the junction kept 6 bases outside the gene matches. Controls had myeloablative marrow grafts with methotrexate and calcineurin inhibitor, sampled at 1 year.

This chain uses TRBV19 with TRBJ1-2; 9 bases map to TRBD1. The source was PBMCs, collected roughly 320 days after allogeneic stem cell transplant with calcineurin inhibitor and methotrexate. The TCR comes from a female patient aged 50-59 years who received an allogeneic stem cell transplant from an unrelated donor, was CMV-positive, and had acute and chronic GVHD. The graft donor may have contributed some T cells. The CDR3 coding sequence is TGTGCCAGTAGTGTGGACAGGGGAGGCGGCTACACCTTC. Translating gives CASSVDRGGGYTF.